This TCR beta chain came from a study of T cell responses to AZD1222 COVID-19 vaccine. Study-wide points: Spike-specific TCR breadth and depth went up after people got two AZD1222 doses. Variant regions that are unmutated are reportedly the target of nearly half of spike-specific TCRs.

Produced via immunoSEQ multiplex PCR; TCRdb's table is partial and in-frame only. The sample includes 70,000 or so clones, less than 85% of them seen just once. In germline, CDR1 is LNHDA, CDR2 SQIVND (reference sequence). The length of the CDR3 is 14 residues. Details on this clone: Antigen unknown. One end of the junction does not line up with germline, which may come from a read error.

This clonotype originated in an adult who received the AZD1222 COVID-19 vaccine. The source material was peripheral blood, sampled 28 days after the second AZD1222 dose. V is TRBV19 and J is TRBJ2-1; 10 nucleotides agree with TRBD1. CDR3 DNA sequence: TGTGCCAGTAGTATGGGACAGGGGTACAGTGAGCAGTTCTTC. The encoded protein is CASSMGQGYSEQFF.